This TCR beta chain stems from a study of cytomegalovirus exposure and HLA in healthy donors. Data came from immunoSEQ multiplex PCR; TCRdb stores just in-frame clones and leaves some out. Altogether roughly 200,000 clones are present, roughly 77% being singletons, with the ten largest covering less than 1.5%. Germline V gene lookup returns CDR1 MNHNY and CDR2 SVGAGI (reference sequence). This CDR3 spans 14 amino acids. The V gene end was trimmed by 7 bases and the J gene end by 1 base; junction bases not matched to a gene: 7. This sequence originates from a woman in her 30s in good health and CMV-seronegative. The J gene is TRBJ2-7, the V gene TRBV6-6; 7 bases match TRBD1. The specimen was PBMCs. The CDR3: CASIGQDASYEQYF. CDR3 DNA sequence: TGTGCCAGCATCGGACAGGATGCTTCCTACGAGCAGTACTTC.